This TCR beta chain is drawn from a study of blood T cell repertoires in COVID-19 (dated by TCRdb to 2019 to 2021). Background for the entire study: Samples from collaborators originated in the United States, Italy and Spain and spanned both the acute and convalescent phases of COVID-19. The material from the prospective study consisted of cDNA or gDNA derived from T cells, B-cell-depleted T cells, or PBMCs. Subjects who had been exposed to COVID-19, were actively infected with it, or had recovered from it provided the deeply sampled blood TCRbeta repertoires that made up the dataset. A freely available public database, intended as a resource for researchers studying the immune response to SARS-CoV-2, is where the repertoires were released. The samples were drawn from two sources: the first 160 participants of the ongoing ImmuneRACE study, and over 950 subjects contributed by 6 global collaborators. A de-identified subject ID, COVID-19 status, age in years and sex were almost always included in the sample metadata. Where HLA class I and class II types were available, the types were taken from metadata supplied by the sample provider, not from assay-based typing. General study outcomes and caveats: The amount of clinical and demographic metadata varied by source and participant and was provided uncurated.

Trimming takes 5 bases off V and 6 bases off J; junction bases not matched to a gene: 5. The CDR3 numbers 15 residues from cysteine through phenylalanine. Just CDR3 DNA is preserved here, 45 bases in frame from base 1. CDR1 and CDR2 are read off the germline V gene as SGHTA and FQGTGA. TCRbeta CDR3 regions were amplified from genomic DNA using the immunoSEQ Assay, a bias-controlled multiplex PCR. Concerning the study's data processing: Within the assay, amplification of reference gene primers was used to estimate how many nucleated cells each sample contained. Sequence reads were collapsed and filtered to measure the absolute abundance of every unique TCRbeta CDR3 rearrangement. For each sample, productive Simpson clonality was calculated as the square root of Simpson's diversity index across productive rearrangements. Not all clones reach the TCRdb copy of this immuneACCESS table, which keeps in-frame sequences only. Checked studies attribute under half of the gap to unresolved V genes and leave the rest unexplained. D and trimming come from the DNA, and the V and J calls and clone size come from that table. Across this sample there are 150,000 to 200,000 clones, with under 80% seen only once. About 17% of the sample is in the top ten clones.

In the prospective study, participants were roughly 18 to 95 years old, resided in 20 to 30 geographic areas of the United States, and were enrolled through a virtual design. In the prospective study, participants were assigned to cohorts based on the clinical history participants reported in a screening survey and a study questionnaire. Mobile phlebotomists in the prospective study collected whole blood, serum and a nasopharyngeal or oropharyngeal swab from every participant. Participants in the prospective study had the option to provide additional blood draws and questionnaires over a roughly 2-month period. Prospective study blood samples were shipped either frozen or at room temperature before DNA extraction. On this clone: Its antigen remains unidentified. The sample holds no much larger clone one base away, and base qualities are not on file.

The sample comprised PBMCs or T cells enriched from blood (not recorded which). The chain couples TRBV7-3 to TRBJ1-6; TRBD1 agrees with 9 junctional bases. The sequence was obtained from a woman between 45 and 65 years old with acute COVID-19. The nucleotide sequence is TGTGCCAGCAGCGAACAGGGGGCTGGTAATTCACCCCTCCACTTT. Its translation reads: CASSEQGAGNSPLHF. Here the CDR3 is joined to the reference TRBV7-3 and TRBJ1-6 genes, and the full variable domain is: GAGVSQTPSNKVTEKGKYVELRCDPISGHTALYWYRQSLGQGPEFLIYFQGTGAADDSGLPNDRFFAVRPEGSVSTLKIQRTERGDSAVYLCASSEQGAGNSPLHFGNGTRLTVT.